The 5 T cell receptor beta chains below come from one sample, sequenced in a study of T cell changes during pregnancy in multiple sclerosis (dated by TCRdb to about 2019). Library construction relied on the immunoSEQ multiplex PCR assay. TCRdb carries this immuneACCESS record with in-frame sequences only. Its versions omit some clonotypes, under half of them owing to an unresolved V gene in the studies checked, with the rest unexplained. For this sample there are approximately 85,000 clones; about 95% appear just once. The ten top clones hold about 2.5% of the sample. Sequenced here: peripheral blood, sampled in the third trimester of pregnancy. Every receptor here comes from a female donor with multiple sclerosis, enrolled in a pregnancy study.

CDR3: CSVGAGGNQPQHF. CDR3 DNA: TGCAGCGTTGGGGCAGGGGGAAATCAGCCCCAGCATTTT. The gene calls are TRBV29-1 and TRBJ1-5; 7 bases map to TRBD1. The CDR3 contains 13 residues. Germline lookup yields CDR1 SQVTM and CDR2 ANQGSEA. V lost 4 bases, J lost 4 bases, and 4 bases stayed unmatched.

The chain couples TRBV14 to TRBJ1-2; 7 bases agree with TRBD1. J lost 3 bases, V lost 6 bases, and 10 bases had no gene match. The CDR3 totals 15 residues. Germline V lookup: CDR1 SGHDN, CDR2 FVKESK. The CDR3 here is CASRRLQGIDYGYTF. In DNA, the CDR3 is TGTGCCAGCAGACGATTACAGGGGATCGACTATGGCTACACCTTC.

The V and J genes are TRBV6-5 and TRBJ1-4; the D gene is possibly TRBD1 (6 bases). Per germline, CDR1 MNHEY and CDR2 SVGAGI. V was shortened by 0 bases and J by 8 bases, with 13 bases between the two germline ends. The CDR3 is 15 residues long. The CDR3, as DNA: TGTGCCAGCAGTTACTCACAGAGCGGGGGCGAAAAACTGTTTTTT. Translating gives CASSYSQSGGEKLFF.

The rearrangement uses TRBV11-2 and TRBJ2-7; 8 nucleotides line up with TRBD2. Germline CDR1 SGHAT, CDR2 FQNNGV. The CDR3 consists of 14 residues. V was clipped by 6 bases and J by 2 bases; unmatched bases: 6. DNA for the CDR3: TGTGCCAGCAGTCAGGGCGGGGGGACCTACGAGCAGTACTTC. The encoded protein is CASSQGGGTYEQYF.

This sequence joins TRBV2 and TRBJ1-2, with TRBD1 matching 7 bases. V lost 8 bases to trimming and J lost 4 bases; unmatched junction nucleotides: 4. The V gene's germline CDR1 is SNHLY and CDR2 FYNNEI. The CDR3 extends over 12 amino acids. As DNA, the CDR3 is TGTGCCAGCGTTAGGGGGCCCTATGGCTACACCTTC. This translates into CASVRGPYGYTF.